Listed here are 20 T cell receptor beta chains from one sample, sequenced in a study of blood T cells in healthy people across ages. Using a J-beta primer mix together with a sample-barcoded 5' primer, a second PCR was run for about 6 to 12 cycles. TCRdb re-analysed the 5' RACE reads in MiXCR, keeping a single row per CDR3 protein. The sample yields some 1,500,000 distinct CDR3 sequences, roughly two fifths seen once. The sequenced material came from blood. The receptor set was obtained from a woman younger than 30 in good health.

The chain links TRBV20-1 to TRBJ2-3, with 8 positions matching TRBD2. Germline CDR1 DFQATT, CDR2 SNEGSKA (reference sequence). The V gene end was trimmed by 6 bases and the J gene end by 2 bases; junction bases not matched to a gene: 10. The CDR3 has 15 amino acids. This CDR3 is CSAEWGGGITDTQYF. CDR3 nucleotides: TGCAGTGCAGAGTGGGGCGGGGGGATCACAGATACGCAGTATTTT.

The table lists this clonotype with a few counts. The chain joins TRBV6-2 or TRBV6-3 to TRBJ1-6; 11 nucleotides align to TRBD1. CDR1 and CDR2 (germline): MNHEY, SVGEGT. The length of the CDR3 is 15 residues. The trim removed 2 bases at V and 8 bases at J, leaving 2 bases unmatched. The CDR3, as DNA: TGTGCCAGCAGTTACAGGGGACAGGGGGATTCACCCCTCCACTTT. Protein: CASSYRGQGDSPLHF.

The chain couples TRBV18 to TRBJ2-3, with D perhaps assigned TRBD1 or TRBD2 (5 bases each). Trimming stripped 2 bases from V and 6 bases from J, with 15 bases between. The CDR3 has 15 residues. Looked up from germline, CDR1 is KGHSH and CDR2 is LQKENI. As DNA, the CDR3 is TGTGCCAGCTCACCAGCCGGGACCGCCGCCGATACGCAGTATTTT. Its protein product is CASSPAGTAADTQYF.

This clonotype was counted between two and nine times. The chain employs TRBV27 and TRBJ1-5, with D unresolved. CDR3 length equals 14 residues. V lost 6 bases and J lost 7, with 16 bases in between. Germline-derived CDR1 and CDR2 are MNHEY and SMNVEV (reference sequence). CDR3 protein: CASRSNGVRQPQHF. The CDR3 nucleotides are TGTGCCAGCAGGTCCAACGGGGTGCGGCAGCCCCAGCATTTT.

This clonotype was found a few times. The chain joins TRBV4-3 to TRBJ1-2; D is unresolved. The germline gives CDR1 LGHNA, CDR2 YSLEER. The CDR3 extends over 15 amino acids. Trimming stripped 0 bases from V and 0 bases from J, with 8 bases between. The CDR3 reads CASSQDSEANYGYTF. CDR3 DNA: TGCGCCAGCAGCCAAGACAGCGAGGCTAACTATGGCTACACCTTC.

The chain employs TRBV4-2 and TRBJ1-4, with 8 positions matching TRBD1. The V gene end was trimmed by 4 bases and the J gene end by 9 bases; junction bases not matched to a gene: 4. The germline CDR1 and CDR2 sequences are LGHNA and YNFKEQ. CDR3 length: 13 residues. The CDR3 protein is CASSPDRGKKLFF. In nucleotides, the CDR3 is TGTGCCAGCAGCCCAGACAGGGGTAAAAAACTGTTTTTT.

The V and J genes are TRBV12-5 and TRBJ2-5; 7 nucleotides match TRBD2. This CDR3 is 15 amino acids long. Germline V lookup: CDR1 LGHNT, CDR2 FRNRAP. The V segment lost 1 base and the J segment 1 base; nucleotides outside the gene matches: 3. CDR3 sequence: CASGLGTGGQETQYF. The DNA of the CDR3 is TGTGCTAGTGGTTTGGGGACGGGGGGCCAAGAGACCCAGTACTTC.

The table lists this clonotype with a count of one. This chain connects TRBV30 to TRBJ2-1, with D unclear. The CDR3 runs 13 residues. Looked up from germline, CDR1 is GTSNPN and CDR2 is SVGIG (reference sequence). V was shortened by 4 bases and J by 5 bases, with 12 bases between the two germline ends. CDR3 DNA sequence: TGTGCCTGGATGGGTTCTTCCCACAATGAGCAGTTCTTC. It codes for CAWMGSSHNEQFF.

The J gene is TRBJ1-1, the V gene TRBV20-1, with 9 bases lining up with TRBD1. V was clipped by 2 bases and J by 1 base; unmatched bases: 5. The CDR3 has 15 amino acids. The germline gives CDR1 DFQATT, CDR2 SNEGSKA (reference sequence). The CDR3 reads CSARHLDRGNTEAFF. The CDR3 coding sequence is TGCAGTGCTAGACACCTGGACAGGGGGAACACTGAAGCTTTCTTT.

This chain links TRBV4-1 with TRBJ2-7; 10 bases line up with TRBD1. Germline V lookup: CDR1 MGHRA, CDR2 YSYEKL. CDR3 length equals 15 residues. With V trimmed by 3 bases and J by 2 bases, 4 bases remained unmatched. CDR3 protein: CASSHAGTGAYEQYF. For the CDR3, the DNA is TGCGCCAGCAGCCATGCCGGGACAGGGGCCTACGAGCAGTACTTC.

V gene TRBV5-6 combines with J gene TRBJ2-1; weak D call: TRBD1 (5 bases). V was trimmed by 1 base and J by 9 bases, leaving 14 bases between them. The CDR3 is made up of 14 amino acids. Per germline, CDR1 SGHDT and CDR2 YYEEEE. Here the CDR3 DNA reads TGTGCCAGCAGCTTGCCTCCTAGGACAATTGAGCAGTTCTTC. Protein product: CASSLPPRTIEQFF.

The chain employs TRBV7-2 and TRBJ1-2; 11 bases are a match to TRBD1. The CDR3 consists of 13 residues. Germline V gene data show CDR1 as SGHTA and CDR2 as FQGNSA. The CDR3 loop is CANQGQGVAGYTF. DNA for the CDR3: TGTGCAAACCAGGGACAGGGGGTTGCCGGCTACACCTTC.

This clonotype was seen only a few times. The chain recombines TRBV4-2 with TRBJ1-2; D uncertain. Germline-derived CDR1 and CDR2 are LGHNA and YNFKEQ. With 1 base removed from V and 7 bases from J, the gap between germline ends came to 22 bases. CDR3 size: 17 residues. CDR3 bases: TGTGCCAGCAGCCAAGTAAGGTGGTCCGTCCAAAGGAGTGGCTACACCTTC. Its protein product is CASSQVRWSVQRSGYTF.

The chain carries TRBV7-6 and TRBJ2-2, with 8 bases lining up with TRBD2. V shed 2 bases and J 5 bases; nucleotides not matched to a gene: 13. Germline V CDR1 and CDR2: SGHVS, FNYEAQ. The CDR3 has 18 amino acids. This CDR3 is CASSLTSFSGTTTGELFF. DNA for the CDR3: TGTGCCAGCAGCTTAACCTCTTTTAGCGGGACGACGACCGGGGAGCTGTTTTTT. Filled out from reference TRBV7-6 and TRBJ2-2, the complete variable domain reads GAGVSQSPRYKVTKRGQDVALRCDPISGHVSLYWYRQALGQGPEFLTYFNYEAQQDKSGLPNDRFSAERPEGSISTLTIQRTEQRDSAMYRCASSLTSFSGTTTGELFFGEGSRLTVL.

The genes are TRBV27 and TRBJ1-2, with 7 bases lining up with TRBD1. V gave up 5 bases and J gave up 3 bases; unmatched junction bases: 6. The CDR3 spans 14 residues. The germline CDR1 and CDR2 sequences are MNHEY and SMNVEV (reference sequence). The CDR3 DNA sequence: TGTGCCAGCAGTCGCGGGACAGAGTACTATGGCTACACCTTC. It encodes CASSRGTEYYGYTF.

This chain joins TRBV20-1 and TRBJ2-7; 8 bases line up with TRBD1. The V gene's germline CDR1 is DFQATT and CDR2 SNEGSKA (reference sequence). This CDR3 comprises 17 residues. With 0 bases clipped from V and 6 bases from J, the junction kept 16 bases outside the gene matches. The CDR3 nucleotides read TGCAGTGCTAGAGATCGGGGTCAGGGGGCGGAAGGCATCGAGCAGTACTTC. Protein: CSARDRGQGAEGIEQYF.

The rearrangement uses TRBV5-1 and TRBJ1-2; tentative D call: TRBD1 (5 bases). The CDR3 has 13 residues. Trimming removed 4 bases from V and 5 bases from J, with 12 bases in between. Germline V CDR1 and CDR2: SGHRS, YFSETQ. CDR3 sequence: CASSPDIGYGYTF. CDR3 coding DNA: TGCGCCAGCAGCCCGGACATCGGGTATGGCTACACCTTC.

The chain couples TRBV5-4 to TRBJ2-5; the match to TRBD2 covers 11 bases. CDR3 length: 16 residues. The trim removed 4 bases at V and 2 bases at J, leaving 7 bases unmatched. The germline gives CDR1 SGHNT, CDR2 YYREEE (reference sequence). In DNA form, the CDR3 reads TGTGCCAGCAGCCCCGGGACTAGCGGTAGACAAGAGACCCAGTACTTC. Translated: CASSPGTSGRQETQYF. Full variable domain (rest looked up from reference TRBV5-4 and TRBJ2-5): ETGVTQSPTHLIKTRGQQVTLRCSSQSGHNTVSWYQQALGQGPQFIFQYYREEENGRGNFPPRFSGLQFPNYSSELNVNALELDDSALYLCASSPGTSGRQETQYFGPGTRLLVL.

This clonotype turned up a few times. V usage is TRBV6-5 and J usage is TRBJ2-7, with TRBD2 matching 9 bases. The trim removed 2 bases at V and 3 bases at J, leaving 5 bases unmatched. The CDR3 is 15 amino acids. Germline CDR1 MNHEY, CDR2 SVGAGI. The CDR3 nucleotides read TGTGCCAGCAGTTACCTAGCGGGGAAGGTCTACGAGCAGTACTTC. This translates into CASSYLAGKVYEQYF.

This clonotype was seen only a few times. This chain connects TRBV7-9 to TRBJ1-1, with TRBD1 identical over 9 bases. The V gene's germline CDR1 is SEHNR and CDR2 FQNEAQ (reference sequence). This CDR3 is 16 amino acids long. The V gene end was trimmed by 5 bases and the J gene end by 4 bases; junction bases not matched to a gene: 11. The CDR3 protein is CASSNPRDREGTEAFF. The CDR3 nucleotides are TGTGCCAGCAGCAACCCAAGGGACAGGGAGGGCACTGAAGCTTTCTTT.